Listed here are 21 T cell receptor beta chains from one sample, sequenced in a study of T cell responses to AZD1222 COVID-19 vaccine (dated by TCRdb to the early 2020s). This sample's time point label indicates: about 28 days (+/-7) after the second vaccine dose. Libraries came from the immunoSEQ multiplex PCR assay. Not all clones reach the TCRdb copy of this immuneACCESS table, which keeps in-frame sequences only. Checked studies attribute under half of the gap to unresolved V genes and leave the rest unexplained. The sample has about 79,000 clones on record, around 89% of them singletons. 25% to 35% of the sample is held by the ten biggest clonotypes. Source: peripheral blood, taken 28 days after the second AZD1222 dose. The receptors were sampled from an adult who received the AZD1222 COVID-19 vaccine.

The chain has TRBV12-3 or TRBV12-4 and TRBJ1-2; D is unclear. The CDR3 has 13 residues. Trimming took off 3 bases at V and 0 bases at J, with 5 bases between the two ends. CDR3 sequence: CASSFEANYGYTF. As DNA, the CDR3 is TGTGCCAGCAGTTTTGAAGCTAACTATGGCTACACCTTC.

The chain employs TRBV2 and TRBJ1-1; 8 nucleotides line up with TRBD1. CDR1 SNHLY and CDR2 FYNNEI come from the germline V gene. CDR3 length: 13 residues. The trim removed 10 bases at V and 1 base at J, leaving 5 bases unmatched. CDR3 nucleotide sequence: TGTGCCACCCCCCAGGGGGCGAACACTGAAGCTTTCTTT. Amino acid sequence: CATPQGANTEAFF.

This rearrangement joins TRBV5-1 to TRBJ2-7, with D perhaps TRBD1 or TRBD2 (7 bases each). The ends were cut back, 3 bases at V and 2 bases at J, with 12 bases in the middle. CDR1 is SGHRS and CDR2 is YFSETQ in the germline V gene. The CDR3 runs 14 residues. The CDR3 nucleotides read TGCGCCAGCAGCTCGGCAGGGGGGGCCTACGAGCAGTACTTC. It yields the protein CASSSAGGAYEQYF.

This clone is a singleton in its sample. The rearrangement uses TRBV9 and TRBJ2-1, with D possibly being TRBD1 (6 bases). Germline CDR1 is SGDLS and CDR2 is YYNGEE. This CDR3 region has 15 residues. Trimming took off 3 bases at V and 0 bases at J, with 10 bases between the two ends. DNA of the CDR3: TGTGCCAGCAGCGCCACAGGGAACTCCTACAATGAGCAGTTCTTC. This encodes CASSATGNSYNEQFF.

Details on this clone: The sample carries other DNA sequences with the same CDR3. The chain links TRBV28 to TRBJ1-6; TRBD1 might be the D (6 bases). The CDR3 totals 12 residues. Per the germline V gene, CDR1 is MDHEN and CDR2 is SYDVKM. Trimming removed 8 bases from V and 7 bases from J, with 9 bases in between. The CDR3 reads CASYRANSPLHF. The CDR3 nucleotides are TGTGCCAGCTACAGGGCAAATTCACCCCTCCACTTT.

V usage is TRBV7-8 and J usage is TRBJ2-5, with a possible D match to TRBD2 (6 bases). Germline lookup yields CDR1 SGHVS and CDR2 FQNEAQ. The CDR3 is made up of 14 amino acids. The germline V and J ends were trimmed by 4 bases and 5 bases, with 14 bases remaining between them. CDR3 nucleotide sequence: TGTGCCAGCAGCTCCCTACCGGGAGAGGAGACCCAGTACTTC. Translating it yields CASSSLPGEETQYF.

This chain uses TRBV18 with TRBJ1-6, with 11 nucleotides matching TRBD1. The CDR3 covers 16 residues. Germline lookup yields CDR1 KGHSH and CDR2 LQKENI. V lost 4 bases, J lost 8 bases, and 7 bases stayed unmatched. The CDR3 loop is CASSRAGTGGDSPLHF. CDR3 bases: TGTGCCAGCTCACGAGCTGGGACAGGGGGGGATTCACCCCTCCACTTT.

J is TRBJ2-7 and V is TRBV5-1, with D hard to call. CDR3 size: 17 residues. From germline, CDR1 is SGHRS and CDR2 YFSETQ. Trimming stripped 0 bases from V and 4 bases from J, with 20 bases between. This CDR3 is CASSLGGPFPPEYEQYF. For the CDR3, the DNA is TGCGCCAGCAGCTTGGGGGGTCCATTCCCCCCTGAGTACGAGCAGTACTTC.

This chain joins TRBV28 and TRBJ2-7; a possible D gene is TRBD2 (6 bases). With 3 bases removed from V and 0 bases from J, the gap between germline ends came to 12 bases. Germline V gene sequence: CDR1 MDHEN, CDR2 SYDVKM. The CDR3 extends over 15 amino acids. For the CDR3, the DNA is TGTGCCAGCAGTTTTATGGCCGGGAGCTCCTACGAGCAGTACTTC. Protein: CASSFMAGSSYEQYF.

The rearrangement joins TRBV7-2 to TRBJ1-2, with D hard to call. In germline, CDR1 is SGHTA, CDR2 FQGNSA. The CDR3 is made up of 14 amino acids. V shed 2 bases and J shed 1 base, with 8 bases lying between them. The DNA for the CDR3 is TGTGCCAGCAGCTTATCCGGCGGTAACTATGGCTACACCTTC. Amino acids: CASSLSGGNYGYTF.

The chain carries TRBV12-5 and TRBJ2-7; maybe TRBD1 (5 bases). Trimming pared 2 bases from V and 5 bases from J, leaving 16 bases between. Germline CDR1 LGHNT, CDR2 FRNRAP. The length of the CDR3 is 15 residues. CDR3 sequence (DNA): TGTGCTAGTGGTTTGATAGGGGTTCTTATGAACGAGCAGTACTTC. The encoded protein is CASGLIGVLMNEQYF.

The chain couples TRBV11-1 to TRBJ1-1, with a weak D call TRBD1 (6 bases). CDR3 length: 16 amino acids. CDR1 and CDR2 from the germline V gene are SGHAT and FQDESV (reference sequence). V was pared by 5 bases and J by 0 bases, with 16 bases between. The CDR3 DNA sequence: TGTGCCAGCAGCGCGGCAGGGGACTTGATGAACACTGAAGCTTTCTTT. Translation gives CASSAAGDLMNTEAFF.

This sequence joins TRBV2 and TRBJ2-7, with D maybe TRBD1 (5 bases). The CDR3 covers 12 residues. Trimming left V 5 bases short and J 4 bases short, with 9 bases between. CDR1 is SNHLY, CDR2 FYNNEI, per germline. The CDR3 spells CASSIDSYEQYF. CDR3 bases: TGTGCCAGCAGTATAGACAGTTACGAGCAGTACTTC.

The chain carries TRBV19 and TRBJ2-7; D not resolved. Per germline, CDR1 LNHDA and CDR2 SQIVND (reference sequence). Trimming pared 6 bases from V and 2 bases from J, leaving 11 bases between. This CDR3 is built from 13 residues. As DNA, the CDR3 is TGTGCCAGTAGCCCCCGCGCGGCCTACGAGCAGTACTTC. Its translation: CASSPRAAYEQYF. Full variable domain (outside the CDR3, taken from reference TRBV19 and TRBJ2-7): DGGITQSPKYLFRKEGQNVTLSCEQNLNHDAMYWYRQDPGQGLRLIYYSQIVNDFQKGDIAEGYSVSREKKESFPLTVTSAQKNPTAFYLCASSPRAAYEQYFGPGTRLTVT.

This clone showed up just a few times. The rearrangement uses TRBV19 and TRBJ2-7; no clear D gene. Germline V CDR1 and CDR2: LNHDA, SQIVND (reference sequence). The ends were cut back, 5 bases at V and 6 bases at J, with 17 bases in the middle. This CDR3 is built from 14 residues. CDR3 residues: CASSQAQVLSEQYF. The CDR3 bases are TGTGCCAGTAGTCAGGCGCAGGTGCTTTCCGAGCAGTACTTC.

The chain combines TRBV6-1 with TRBJ1-4, with 8 bases fitting TRBD1. J was trimmed by 6 bases and V by 3 bases; bases with no gene match: 9. CDR1 MNHNS and CDR2 SASEGT come from the germline V gene. The CDR3 is 16 amino acids. The CDR3 bases are TGTGCCAGCAGTGATGGACAGGGAGGGTTTGATGAAAAACTGTTTTTT. Translated: CASSDGQGGFDEKLFF.

This chain connects TRBV7-2 to TRBJ1-5; D is unclear. This CDR3 is built from 14 residues. V lost 0 bases and J 4 bases, leaving 7 bases between the germline ends. Per germline, CDR1 SGHTA and CDR2 FQGNSA. CDR3 residues: CASSLAPMNQPQHF. CDR3 nucleotide sequence: TGTGCCAGCAGCTTAGCCCCGATGAATCAGCCCCAGCATTTT.

This chain joins TRBV10-2 and TRBJ1-1; no definite D call. The V gene's germline CDR1 is WSHSY and CDR2 SAAADI. V shed 0 bases and J shed 12 bases, with 5 bases lying between them. The CDR3 covers 10 residues. The CDR3 protein is CASSESKTFF. DNA for the CDR3: TGCGCCAGCAGTGAGTCGAAAACTTTCTTT.

V usage is TRBV6-5 and J usage is TRBJ2-7, with 8 nucleotides matching TRBD1. The CDR3 contains 15 residues. Germline CDR1 is MNHEY and CDR2 is SVGAGI. Trimming cost V 8 bases and J 3 bases; bases outside gene matches: 12. The CDR3 sequence: CASGQGWGRRYEQYF. The CDR3 nucleotides are TGTGCCAGCGGACAGGGTTGGGGGAGGCGCTACGAGCAGTACTTC.

Note on this clone: The same CDR3 can be traced to other DNA sequences in this sample. The chain combines TRBV19 with TRBJ1-5; unclear D gene. The CDR3 sequence is 13 residues long. The germline gives CDR1 LNHDA, CDR2 SQIVND (reference sequence). V lost 3 bases and J 4 bases, leaving 7 bases between the germline ends. CDR3 region: CASSIEGNQPQHF. DNA of the CDR3: TGTGCCAGTAGTATTGAAGGAAATCAGCCCCAGCATTTT.

This clone occurred a few times. This rearrangement joins TRBV2 to TRBJ2-6; no reliable D call. V was pared by 6 bases and J by 0 bases, with 9 bases between. This CDR3 has 15 residues. Germline V lookup: CDR1 SNHLY, CDR2 FYNNEI. The CDR3 is CASRDNFSGANVLTF. CDR3 in DNA: TGTGCCAGCAGAGATAATTTCTCTGGGGCCAACGTCCTGACTTTC.